This T cell receptor beta chain was profiled in a study of OX40 agonist ivuxolimab in advanced cancers. This CDR3 comprises 13 residues. J lost 5 bases, V lost 5 bases, and 5 bases had no gene match. The germline CDR1 and CDR2 sequences are MNHEY and SVGAGI. Clones were sequenced by immunoSEQ multiplex PCR, and TCRdb holds only the in-frame ones, with some missing. The sample contains over 10,000 clones, roughly 90% of which appear only once. This receptor was obtained from an adult with an advanced solid tumor such as melanoma, head and neck, liver or kidney cancer. This chain links TRBV6-5 with TRBJ2-7; TRBD1 agrees at 8 bases. The specimen was CD4+ or CD8+ T cells sorted from blood, collected in a trial of the OX40 agonist ivuxolimab. The CDR3 region has the DNA TGTGCCAGCAGTCAGGGACAGGTGAACGAGCAGTACTTC. Translating it yields CASSQGQVNEQYF.